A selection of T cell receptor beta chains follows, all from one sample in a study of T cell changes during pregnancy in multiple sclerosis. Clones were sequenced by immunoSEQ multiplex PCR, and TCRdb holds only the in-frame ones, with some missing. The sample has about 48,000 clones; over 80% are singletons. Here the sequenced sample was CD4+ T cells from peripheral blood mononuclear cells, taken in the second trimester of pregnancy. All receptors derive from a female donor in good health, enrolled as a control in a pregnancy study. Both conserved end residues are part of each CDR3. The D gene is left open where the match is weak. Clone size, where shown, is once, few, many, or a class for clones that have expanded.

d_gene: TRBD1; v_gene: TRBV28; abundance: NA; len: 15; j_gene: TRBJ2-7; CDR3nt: TGTGCCAGCAGTCTTCCGGGACAGGGGGCATACGAGCAGTACTTC; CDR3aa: CASSLPGQGAYEQYF
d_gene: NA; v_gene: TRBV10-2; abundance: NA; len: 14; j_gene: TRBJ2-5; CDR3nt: TGCGCCAGCAGTGATATGAGAACGGGGGAGACCCAGTACTTC; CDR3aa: CASSDMRTGETQYF
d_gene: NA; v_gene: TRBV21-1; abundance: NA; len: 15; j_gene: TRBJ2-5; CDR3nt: TGTGCCAGCAGCAAAGTGGGAGGGGGACGGGAGACCCAGTACTTC; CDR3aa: CASSKVGGGRETQYF
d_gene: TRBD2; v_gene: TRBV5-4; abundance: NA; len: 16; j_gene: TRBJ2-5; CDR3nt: TGTGCCAGCAGCCCAGGACTAGCGGGGGGGGAAGAGACCCAGTACTTC; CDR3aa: CASSPGLAGGEETQYF
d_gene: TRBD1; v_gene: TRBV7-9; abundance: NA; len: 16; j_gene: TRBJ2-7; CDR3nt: TGTGCCAGCAGAACAGCCCCGGGACAGGGGGCTGACGAGCAGTACTTC; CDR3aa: CASRTAPGQGADEQYF
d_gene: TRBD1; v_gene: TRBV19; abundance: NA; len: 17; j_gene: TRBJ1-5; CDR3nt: TGTGCCAGTACCACGGGGACAGGGTCATATAGCAATCAGCCCCAGCATTTT; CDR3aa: CASTTGTGSYSNQPQHF
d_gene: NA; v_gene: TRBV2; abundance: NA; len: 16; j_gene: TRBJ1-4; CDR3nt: TGTGCCAGCAGTGAAGCCAGGGGAATTCGGGGCGAACAACTGTTTTTT; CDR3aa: CASSEARGIRGEQLFF
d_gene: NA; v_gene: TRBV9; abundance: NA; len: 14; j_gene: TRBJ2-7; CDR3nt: TGTGCCAGCAGCGCCAGACAGGTACCCTACGAGCAGTACTTC; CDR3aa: CASSARQVPYEQYF
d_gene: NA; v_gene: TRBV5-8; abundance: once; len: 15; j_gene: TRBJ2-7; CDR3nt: TGTGCCAGCAGCTACTACGCTTTGAGCTCCTACGAGCAGTACTTC; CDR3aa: CASSYYALSSYEQYF
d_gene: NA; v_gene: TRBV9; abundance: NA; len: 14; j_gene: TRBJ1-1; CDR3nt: TGTGCCAGCAGCGTATCAGGGCAGGGGAATGAAGCTTTCTTT; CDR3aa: CASSVSGQGNEAFF
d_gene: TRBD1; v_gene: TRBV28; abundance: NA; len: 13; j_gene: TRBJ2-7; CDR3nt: TGTGCCAGCAGTTCGACAGGGGTCAACGAGCAGTACTTC; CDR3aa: CASSSTGVNEQYF
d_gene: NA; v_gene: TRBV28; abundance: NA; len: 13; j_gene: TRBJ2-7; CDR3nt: TGTGCCAGCAGTTCTGGACTAACCTACGAGCAGTACTTC; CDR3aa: CASSSGLTYEQYF
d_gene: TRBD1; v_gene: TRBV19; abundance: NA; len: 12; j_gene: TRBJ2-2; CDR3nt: TGTGCCAGTAGCACAGGGGTCGGGGAGCTGTTTTTT; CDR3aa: CASSTGVGELFF
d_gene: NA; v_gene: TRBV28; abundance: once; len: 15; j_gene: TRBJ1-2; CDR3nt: TGTGCCAGCGGTACAGTTCGAATGTCTTATGGGGGCTACACCTTC; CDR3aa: CASGTVRMSYGGYTF
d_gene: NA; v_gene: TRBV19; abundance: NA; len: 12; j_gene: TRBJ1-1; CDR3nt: TGTGCCAGTAGTATAAGGGGTGCTGAAGCTTTCTTT; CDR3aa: CASSIRGAEAFF
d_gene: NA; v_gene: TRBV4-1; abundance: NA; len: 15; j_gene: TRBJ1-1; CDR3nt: TGCGCCAGCAGCATCGAACGGACAGTGAACACTGAAGCTTTCTTT; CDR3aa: CASSIERTVNTEAFF
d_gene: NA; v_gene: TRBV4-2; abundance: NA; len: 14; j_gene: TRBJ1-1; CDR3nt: TGTGCCAGCAGCCTTCTACGAGGGAACACTGAAGCTTTCTTT; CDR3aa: CASSLLRGNTEAFF